A single sample is the source of the 19 T cell receptor beta chains below, sequenced in a study of CD8 T cells in Susac syndrome. An input of about 0.5 to 1 ug of RNA was subjected to reverse transcription using random hexamers. TCRdb reprocessed the immunoSEQ multiplex PCR reads via MiXCR and lists one record per CDR3 protein. The sample has 400,000 to 550,000 distinct CDR3 sequences, 75% to 90% seen once. Material for sequencing was CD8+ T cells from PBMCs. These receptors were collected from a human donor with multiple sclerosis.

As for this clonotype: The CDR3 does not end in the conserved phenylalanine or tryptophan, so this is likely a read error. The chain joins TRBV5-4 to TRBJ1-1, with a weak D call TRBD1 (6 bases). Per germline, CDR1 SGHNT and CDR2 YYREEE (reference sequence). The CDR3 is 18 amino acids. The V gene lost 0 bases and the J gene lost 5 bases, with 23 bases spanning the gap. In DNA, the CDR3 is TGTGCCAGCAGCTTGGTGGTGGGGAGGGGGGGCGTGTGGACTGAAGCTTTCTCT. Translated: CASSLVVGRGGVWTEAFS.

The V gene is TRBV13, the J gene TRBJ2-1, with 9 bases matching TRBD2. In germline, CDR1 is PRHDT, CDR2 FYEKMQ (reference sequence). The CDR3 has 15 amino acids. J gave up 6 bases and V 6 bases, and 9 bases lay outside the gene matches. In DNA form, the CDR3 reads TGTGCCAGCAGTAGGACTAGCGCCTTGGGCAATGAGCAGTTCTTC. Its protein product is CASSRTSALGNEQFF.

V gene TRBV13 combines with J gene TRBJ1-2; D is perhaps TRBD1 (5 bases). Trimming left V 3 bases short and J 2 bases short, with 13 bases between. The CDR3 runs to 15 residues. Looked up from germline, CDR1 is PRHDT and CDR2 is FYEKMQ (reference sequence). CDR3 in DNA: TGTGCCAGCAGCTTGGGGGGACGGAAAAACTATGGCTACACCTTC. Protein: CASSLGGRKNYGYTF.

This CDR3 reads CSVLGAGRSYNEQFF. The CDR3 coding sequence is TGCAGCGTTTTAGGAGCGGGAAGGTCCTACAATGAGCAGTTCTTC. The chain carries TRBV29-1 and TRBJ2-1; TRBD2 agrees at 7 bases. The CDR3 has 15 residues. Trimming cost V 5 bases and J 1 base; bases outside gene matches: 8. Germline CDR1 SQVTM, CDR2 ANQGSEA.

This chain connects TRBV6-5 to TRBJ2-7; TRBD1 agrees at 7 bases. V lost 1 base to trimming and J lost 4 bases; unmatched junction nucleotides: 10. Germline loops: CDR1 MNHEY, CDR2 SVGAGI. This CDR3 has 16 residues. The CDR3 DNA is TGTGCCAGCAGTTACTTCCCGACAGGGACGCTATACGAGCAGTACTTC. Its translation: CASSYFPTGTLYEQYF.

DNA of the CDR3: TGCAGTGCTATCGGATGGGAGACCTACGAGCAGTACTTC. Residues: CSAIGWETYEQYF. The V call is TRBV20-1, the J call TRBJ2-7; tentatively, D is TRBD2 (5 bases). The CDR3 contains 13 residues. V was clipped by 4 bases and J by 2 bases, with 12 bases between them. CDR1 DFQATT and CDR2 SNEGSKA come from the germline V gene (reference sequence).

Regarding this clonotype: The CDR3 ends on some other residue instead of the conserved phenylalanine or tryptophan, so this is likely a read error. The chain recombines TRBV12-3 or TRBV12-4 with TRBJ1-2, with D possibly being TRBD1 (5 bases). The CDR3 has 13 amino acids. Trimming removed 2 bases from V and 8 bases from J, with 12 bases in between. For the CDR3, the DNA is TGTGCCAGCAGTTTATTCCACAGGTCGGGCTACACCGTC. Translated: CASSLFHRSGYTV.

This clonotype was counted only a few times. The chain is built from TRBV5-6 and TRBJ2-1; D is possibly TRBD1 (6 bases). Trimming took off 5 bases at V and 4 bases at J, with 10 bases between the two ends. Per the germline V gene, CDR1 is SGHDT and CDR2 is YYEEEE. CDR3 size: 13 residues. The CDR3 nucleotides read TGTGCCAGCAGGGCAGGGGAATACAATGAGCAGTTCTTC. Amino acids: CASRAGEYNEQFF.

The rearrangement joins TRBV7-9 to TRBJ1-2, with 8 bases identical to TRBD1. The CDR3 sequence is 14 residues long. Trimming at V came to 7 bases and at J to 3 bases, leaving 7 bases not matched to a gene. Germline V lookup: CDR1 SEHNR, CDR2 FQNEAQ (reference sequence). In DNA, the CDR3 is TGTGCCAGCACCGGGGACAGGAGAGACTATGGCTACACCTTC. It codes for CASTGDRRDYGYTF.

This sequence joins TRBV6-1 and TRBJ1-5; no clear D gene. V lost 4 bases, J lost 1 base, and 8 bases lay in between. Germline CDR1 and CDR2: MNHNS and SASEGT. The CDR3 totals 14 residues. CDR3 in amino acids: CASSVLGSNQPQHF. CDR3 DNA sequence: TGTGCCAGCAGTGTCTTGGGGAGCAATCAGCCCCAGCATTTT.

The J gene is TRBJ2-5, the V gene TRBV6-4, with 7 bases matching TRBD2. After removal of 0 bases from V and 5 bases from J, the junction contained 6 bases not matched to a gene. This CDR3 has 15 residues. Germline V gene lookup returns CDR1 MRHNA and CDR2 SNTAGT. CDR3 in amino acids: CASSDSAGEGETQYF. The CDR3 region has the DNA TGTGCCAGCAGTGACTCGGCGGGGGAAGGGGAGACCCAGTACTTC.

This chain joins TRBV6-5 and TRBJ2-6, with 8 nucleotides matching TRBD1. Trimming took 4 bases from V and 0 from J; bases not matched to a gene: 5. Germline assignment: CDR1 MNHEY and CDR2 SVGAGI. This CDR3 comprises 17 residues. The CDR3 DNA reads as TGTGCCAGCAGTTGGGGAGGACAGGGCTCTGGGGCCAACGTCCTGACTTTC. Translating it yields CASSWGGQGSGANVLTF.

This rearrangement joins TRBV5-6 to TRBJ2-1; D perhaps matches TRBD1 (6 bases). The CDR3 loop spans 15 amino acids. Looked up from germline, CDR1 is SGHDT and CDR2 is YYEEEE. The germline V and J ends were trimmed by 2 bases and 5 bases, with 14 bases remaining between them. The CDR3 nucleotides are TGTGCCAGCAGCTTTGGCTCATCAGGGGACAATGAGCAGTTCTTC. Translating gives CASSFGSSGDNEQFF. Full variable domain (outside the CDR3, taken from reference TRBV5-6 and TRBJ2-1): DAGVTQSPTHLIKTRGQQVTLRCSPKSGHDTVSWYQQALGQGPQFIFQYYEEEERQRGNFPDRFSGHQFPNYSSELNVNALLLGDSALYLCASSFGSSGDNEQFFGPGTRLTVL.

CDR3 sequence (DNA): TGTGCCAGCAGCTTATTGGTAGGGGCAGGGGAAGCCGCCACCTTC. It specifies CASSLLVGAGEAATF. The chain employs TRBV7-4 and TRBJ1-2; D might be TRBD1 (6 bases). The CDR3 covers 15 residues. Trimming stripped 2 bases from V and 13 bases from J, with 23 bases between. CDR1 and CDR2 from the germline V gene are SGHVT and SQSDAQ.

This chain uses TRBV27 with TRBJ2-7; D perhaps matches TRBD1 (7 bases). V shed 4 bases and J shed 3 bases, with 16 bases lying between them. The CDR3 length is 15 residues. Looked up from germline, CDR1 is MNHEY and CDR2 is SMNVEV (reference sequence). CDR3: CASSSRDRSFYEQYF. CDR3 nucleotides: TGTGCCAGCAGTTCGCGGGACAGAAGCTTCTACGAGCAGTACTTC.

The chain recombines TRBV3-1 with TRBJ2-1; no firm D call. The CDR3 is 15 residues long. The germline CDR1 and CDR2 sequences are LGHDT and YNNKEL (reference sequence). Trimming shortened V by 2 bases and J by 3 bases, and 11 bases separated the two germline ends. This chain's CDR3 is CASSQTGGNYNEQFF. For the CDR3, the DNA is TGTGCCAGCAGCCAAACGGGCGGTAACTACAATGAGCAGTTCTTC.

The V and J genes are TRBV7-6 and TRBJ2-3; D gene unclear. V was cut by 8 bases and J by 5 bases, with 23 bases left in between. The length of the CDR3 is 16 residues. CDR1 and CDR2 from the germline V gene are SGHVS and FNYEAQ. CDR3: CASSDAPHAARDTQYF. The CDR3 region has the DNA TGTGCCAGCTCAGATGCCCCACACGCCGCCAGAGATACGCAGTATTTT.

This chain uses TRBV6-2 or TRBV6-3 with TRBJ1-2, with D uncertain. V was cut by 1 base and J by 2 bases, with 8 bases left in between. Germline V gene data show CDR1 as MNHEY and CDR2 as SVGEGT. The CDR3 length is 14 residues. The CDR3: CASSYWALNYGYTF. The CDR3 DNA reads TGTGCCAGCAGTTACTGGGCCCTCAACTATGGCTACACCTTC.

This clonotype was found a few times. The chain combines TRBV6-5 with TRBJ1-5; D ambiguous. The CDR3 loop spans 15 amino acids. The V gene lost 0 bases and the J gene lost 2 bases, with 8 bases spanning the gap. The germline V gene encodes CDR1 MNHEY and CDR2 SVGAGI. In nucleotides, the CDR3 is TGTGCCAGCAGTTACTCCGGGCAGGGCAATCAGCCCCAGCATTTT. Amino acid sequence: CASSYSGQGNQPQHF.